Sequencing of this T cell receptor (beta chain) was carried out in a study of T cells in Graves' hyperthyroidism and ophthalmopathy. This clonotype occurred many times. As yet, its antigen is unknown. General observations from the study: Prediction of ophthalmopathy progression came a median approximately 6.6 months pre-onset. In blood, most of the thyroid clonotypes expanded above 0.001 were also present.

CDR1 is KGHDR, CDR2 SFDVKD, per germline. V lost 4 bases and J lost 6; bases outside the gene matches: 13. This CDR3 comprises 17 residues. Amplification targeted TCR beta CDR3 regions from RNA transcripts. In the first-round RT-PCR of the TCR CDR3, the HTBI primer set was used. Using its own MiXCR run on the multiplex PCR reads, TCRdb lists one record per CDR3 protein. The table shows about 590,000 distinct CDR3 sequences, with around 16% occurring only once. Graves' hyperthyroidism showing no ophthalmopathy progression within 18 months was considered stable. The sequence derives from a woman aged 25-40 years with Graves' hyperthyroidism. Sample: blood. V and J are TRBV24-1 and TRBJ2-3, with 9 bases that match TRBD2. Here the CDR3 reads CATSDPVASGILDTQYF. DNA of the CDR3: TGTGCCACCAGTGACCCGGTGGCTAGCGGGATCCTCGATACGCAGTATTTT.